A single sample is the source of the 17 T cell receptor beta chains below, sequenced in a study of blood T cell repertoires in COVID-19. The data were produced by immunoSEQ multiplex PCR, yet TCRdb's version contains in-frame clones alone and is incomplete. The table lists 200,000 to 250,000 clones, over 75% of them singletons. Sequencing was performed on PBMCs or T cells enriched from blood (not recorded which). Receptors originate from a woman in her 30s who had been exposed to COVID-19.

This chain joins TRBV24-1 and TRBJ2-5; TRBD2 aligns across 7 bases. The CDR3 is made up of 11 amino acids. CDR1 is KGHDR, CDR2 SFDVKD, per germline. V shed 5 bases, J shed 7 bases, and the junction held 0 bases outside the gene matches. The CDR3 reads CATSASGTQYF. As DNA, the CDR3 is TGTGCCACCAGTGCTAGCGGGACCCAGTACTTC.

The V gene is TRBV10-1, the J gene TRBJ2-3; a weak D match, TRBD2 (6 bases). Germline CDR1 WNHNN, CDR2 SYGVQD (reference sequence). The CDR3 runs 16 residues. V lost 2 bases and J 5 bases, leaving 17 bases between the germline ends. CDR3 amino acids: CASSENLPGGGDTQYF. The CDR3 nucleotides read TGCGCCAGCAGTGAGAATCTCCCCGGGGGTGGAGATACGCAGTATTTT.

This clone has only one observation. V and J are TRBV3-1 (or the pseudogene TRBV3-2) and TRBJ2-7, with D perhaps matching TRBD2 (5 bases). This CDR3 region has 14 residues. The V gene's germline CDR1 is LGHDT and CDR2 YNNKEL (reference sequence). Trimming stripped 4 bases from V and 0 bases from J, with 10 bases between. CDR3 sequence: CASSRGGSSYEQYF. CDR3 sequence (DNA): TGTGCCAGCAGCCGAGGAGGAAGCTCCTACGAGCAGTACTTC.

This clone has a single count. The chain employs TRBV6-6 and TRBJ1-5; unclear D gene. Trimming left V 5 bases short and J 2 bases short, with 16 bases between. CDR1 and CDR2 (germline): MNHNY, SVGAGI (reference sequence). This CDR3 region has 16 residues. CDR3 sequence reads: CASSPTLIGGNQPQHF. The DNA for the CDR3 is TGTGCCAGCAGTCCAACCCTCATCGGGGGCAATCAGCCCCAGCATTTT.

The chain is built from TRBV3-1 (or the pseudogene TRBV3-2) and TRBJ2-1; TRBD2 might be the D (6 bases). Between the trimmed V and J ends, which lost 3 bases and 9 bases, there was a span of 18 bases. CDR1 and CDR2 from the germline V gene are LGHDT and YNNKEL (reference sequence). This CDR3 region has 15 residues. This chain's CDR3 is CASSHGRTTHGEQFF. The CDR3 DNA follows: TGTGCCAGCAGCCATGGCCGGACTACTCACGGTGAGCAGTTCTTC.

Written as DNA, the CDR3 is TGTGCCATCTCCTCCAGGTACTACGAGCAGTACTTC. The encoded protein is CAISSRYYEQYF. J is TRBJ2-7 and V is TRBV10-3; D unresolved. The CDR3 covers 12 residues. Trimming stripped 8 bases from V and 3 bases from J, with 11 bases between. Germline values: CDR1 ENHRY, CDR2 SYGVKD.

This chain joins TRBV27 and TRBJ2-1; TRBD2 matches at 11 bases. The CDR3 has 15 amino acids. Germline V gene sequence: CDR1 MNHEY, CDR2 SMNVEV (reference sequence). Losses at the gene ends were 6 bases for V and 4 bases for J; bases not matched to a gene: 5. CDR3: CASSPGTSGYNEQFF. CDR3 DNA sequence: TGTGCCAGCAGCCCCGGGACTAGCGGTTACAATGAGCAGTTCTTC.

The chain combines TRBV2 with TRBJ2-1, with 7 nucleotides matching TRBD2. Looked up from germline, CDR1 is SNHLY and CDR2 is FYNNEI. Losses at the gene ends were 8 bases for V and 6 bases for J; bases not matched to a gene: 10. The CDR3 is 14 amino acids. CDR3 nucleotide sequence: TGTGCCAGCTTAAGGGAGGGCGCGGGCAATGAGCAGTTCTTC. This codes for CASLREGAGNEQFF.

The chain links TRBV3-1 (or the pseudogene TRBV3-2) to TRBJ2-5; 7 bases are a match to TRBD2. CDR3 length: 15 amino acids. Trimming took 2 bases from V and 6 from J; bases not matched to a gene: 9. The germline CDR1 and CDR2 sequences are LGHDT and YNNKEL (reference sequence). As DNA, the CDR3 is TGTGCCAGCAGCCAATGGGGGGAGGGTAAGAAGACCCAGTACTTC. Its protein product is CASSQWGEGKKTQYF.

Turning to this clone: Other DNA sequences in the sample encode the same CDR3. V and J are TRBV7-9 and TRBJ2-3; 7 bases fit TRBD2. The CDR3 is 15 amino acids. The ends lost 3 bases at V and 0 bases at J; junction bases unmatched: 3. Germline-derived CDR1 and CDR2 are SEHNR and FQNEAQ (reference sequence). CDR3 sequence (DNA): TGTGCCAGCAGCTTGGGGGGGACTAGCACAGATACGCAGTATTTT. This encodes CASSLGGTSTDTQYF.

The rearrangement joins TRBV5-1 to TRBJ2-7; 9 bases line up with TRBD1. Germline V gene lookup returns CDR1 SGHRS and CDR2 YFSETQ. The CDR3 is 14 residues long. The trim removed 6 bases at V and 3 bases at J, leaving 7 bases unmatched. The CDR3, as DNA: TGCGCCAGCACCATGGGACAGGGAGTCTACGAGCAGTACTTC. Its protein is CASTMGQGVYEQYF.

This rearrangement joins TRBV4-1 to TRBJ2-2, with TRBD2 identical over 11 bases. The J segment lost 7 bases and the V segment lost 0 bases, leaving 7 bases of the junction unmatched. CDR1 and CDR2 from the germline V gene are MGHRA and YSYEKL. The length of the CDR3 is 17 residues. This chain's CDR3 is CASSQDLAGGHVGELFF. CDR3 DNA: TGCGCCAGCAGCCAAGATCTAGCGGGAGGCCACGTCGGGGAGCTGTTTTTT.

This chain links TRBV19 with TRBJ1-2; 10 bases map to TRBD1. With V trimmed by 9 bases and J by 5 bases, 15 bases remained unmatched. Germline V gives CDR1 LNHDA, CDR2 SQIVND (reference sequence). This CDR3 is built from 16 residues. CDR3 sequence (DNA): TGTGCCAGCGTTAAGAGACCGGGACAGGGGTTGTATGGCTACACCTTC. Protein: CASVKRPGQGLYGYTF.

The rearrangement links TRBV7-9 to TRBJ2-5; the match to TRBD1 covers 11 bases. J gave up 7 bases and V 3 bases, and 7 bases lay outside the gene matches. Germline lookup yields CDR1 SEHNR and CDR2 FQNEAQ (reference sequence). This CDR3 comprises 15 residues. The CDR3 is CASSFGTGGPRTQYF. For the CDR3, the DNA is TGTGCCAGCAGCTTTGGGACAGGGGGACCTAGGACCCAGTACTTC. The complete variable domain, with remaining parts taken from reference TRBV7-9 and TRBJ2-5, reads DTGVSQNPRHKITKRGQNVTFRCDPISEHNRLYWYRQTLGQGPEFLTYFQNEAQLEKSRLLSDRFSAERPKGSFSTLEIQRTEQGDSAMYLCASSFGTGGPRTQYFGPGTRLLVL.

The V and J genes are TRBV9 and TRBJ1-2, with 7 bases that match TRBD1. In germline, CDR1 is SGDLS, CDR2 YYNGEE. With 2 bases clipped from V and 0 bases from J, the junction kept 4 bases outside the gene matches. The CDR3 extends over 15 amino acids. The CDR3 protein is CASSVGQAPNYGYTF. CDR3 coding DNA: TGTGCCAGCAGCGTCGGACAGGCTCCTAACTATGGCTACACCTTC.

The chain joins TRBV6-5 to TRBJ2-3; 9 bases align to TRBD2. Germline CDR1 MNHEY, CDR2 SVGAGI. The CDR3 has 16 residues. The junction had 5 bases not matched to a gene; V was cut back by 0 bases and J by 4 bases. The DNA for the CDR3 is TGTGCCAGCAGTTACTCCTTCAGCGGGAGGCCAGATACGCAGTATTTT. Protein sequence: CASSYSFSGRPDTQYF.

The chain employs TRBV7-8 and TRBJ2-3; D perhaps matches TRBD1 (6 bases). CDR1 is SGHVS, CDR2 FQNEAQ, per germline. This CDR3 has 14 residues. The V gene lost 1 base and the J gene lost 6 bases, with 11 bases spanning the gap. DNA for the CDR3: TGTGCCAGCAGCTTAGAGCAGGGGCGGGATACGCAGTATTTT. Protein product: CASSLEQGRDTQYF.